The next 24 T cell receptor beta chains were all read from a single sample in a study of CD8 T cells in Susac syndrome. A quantity of about 0.5 to 1 ug RNA underwent reverse transcription using random hexamers. MiXCR, run by TCRdb on the immunoSEQ multiplex PCR reads, gives a single entry per CDR3 protein. The sample shows fewer than 350,000 distinct CDR3 sequences, approximately 85% of them seen only once. Sequencing was carried out using CD8+ T cells from PBMCs. The source is a human donor with multiple sclerosis.

This chain joins TRBV7-2 and TRBJ2-5; 7 bases are shared with TRBD2. Germline CDR1 is SGHTA and CDR2 is FQGNSA. Trimming cost V 4 bases and J 2 bases; bases outside gene matches: 4. The CDR3 consists of 14 residues. The DNA for the CDR3 is TGTGCCAGCAGCTGGGGGGGACCTCAAGAGACCCAGTACTTC. Protein product: CASSWGGPQETQYF. The variable domain in full, completed from reference TRBV7-2 and TRBJ2-5, reads GAGVSQSPSNKVTEKGKDVELRCDPISGHTALYWYRQSLGQGLEFLIYFQGNSAPDKSGLPSDRFSAERTGGSVSTLTIQRTQQEDSAVYLCASSWGGPQETQYFGPGTRLLVL.

The rearrangement uses TRBV10-3 and TRBJ2-5; D tentatively fits TRBD1 or TRBD2 (6 bases each). Germline values: CDR1 ENHRY, CDR2 SYGVKD. The CDR3 length is 13 residues. The V end lost 6 bases, the J end lost 2 bases, and 10 bases lay between the germline ends. CDR3 DNA sequence: TGTGCCATCAGCACAGGGACTCAAGAGACCCAGTACTTC. Its translation: CAISTGTQETQYF.

The rearrangement links TRBV15 to TRBJ1-2; no clear D gene. CDR3 length: 14 amino acids. Germline CDR1 is LNHNV and CDR2 is YYDKDF (reference sequence). V gave up 3 bases and J gave up 2 bases, with 10 bases separating them. In DNA, the CDR3 is TGTGCCACCAGCAGCGGCGGACGAAACTATGGCTACACCTTC. It codes for CATSSGGRNYGYTF. The full variable domain, its missing parts supplied by reference TRBV15 and TRBJ1-2, is DAMVIQNPRYQVTQFGKPVTLSCSQTLNHNVMYWYQQKSSQAPKLLFHYYDKDFNNEADTPDNFQSRRPNTSFCFLDIRSPGLGDTAMYLCATSSGGRNYGYTFGSGTRLTVV.

The chain has TRBV7-8 and TRBJ2-7; maybe TRBD2 (6 bases). V lost 5 bases and J lost 2, with 10 bases in between. Germline CDR1 reads SGHVS; CDR2 reads FQNEAQ. CDR3 length: 13 residues. The CDR3, as DNA: TGTGCCAGCAGCCACTCGGGGGCCTACGAGCAGTACTTC. The encoded protein is CASSHSGAYEQYF.

This clonotype was detected once. The J gene is TRBJ1-5, the V gene TRBV27; D is uncertain. This CDR3 has 17 residues. The germline V gene has CDR1 MNHEY and CDR2 SMNVEV (reference sequence). V dropped 2 bases and J dropped 2 bases, with 16 bases sitting between them. The CDR3 loop is CASSLGPGSSGNQPQHF. CDR3 in DNA: TGTGCCAGCAGTTTAGGTCCAGGTTCCTCGGGCAATCAGCCCCAGCATTTT.

J is TRBJ2-7 and V is TRBV28; D is ambiguous. The V gene lost 3 bases and the J gene lost 5 bases, with 14 bases spanning the gap. CDR3 length: 14 amino acids. The V gene's germline CDR1 is MDHEN and CDR2 SYDVKM. The CDR3 nucleotides read TGTGCCAGCAGTTTGCAGATTCAGGTCGACGAGCAGTACTTC. This translates into CASSLQIQVDEQYF.

This chain links TRBV10-3 with TRBJ2-1; TRBD2 matches 7 bases. This CDR3 is built from 17 residues. Germline CDR1 is ENHRY and CDR2 is SYGVKD. The trim removed 0 bases at V and 3 bases at J, leaving 8 bases unmatched. Written as DNA, the CDR3 is TGTGCCATCAGTGAGTCCTCAGAGGGCGGGAGCTACAATGAGCAGTTCTTC. The encoded protein is CAISESSEGGSYNEQFF.

The J gene is TRBJ2-7, the V gene TRBV28; the D gene could be TRBD1 or TRBD2 (6 bases each). CDR1 is MDHEN and CDR2 is SYDVKM in the germline V gene. There are 15 residues in the CDR3. Trimming removed 3 bases from V and 0 bases from J, with 12 bases in between. The CDR3 reads CASSFGGSLSYEQYF. The CDR3 region has the DNA TGTGCCAGCAGTTTCGGGGGCAGTCTCTCCTACGAGCAGTACTTC.

The chain couples TRBV9 to TRBJ2-3; 7 positions match TRBD2. V shed 1 base, J shed 4 bases, and the junction held 6 bases outside the gene matches. The CDR3 loop spans 15 amino acids. Germline assignment: CDR1 SGDLS and CDR2 YYNGEE. CDR3 in amino acids: CASSVSGNYADTQYF. Written as DNA, the CDR3 is TGTGCCAGCAGCGTAAGCGGGAACTACGCAGATACGCAGTATTTT.

This chain uses TRBV12-3 or TRBV12-4 with TRBJ2-7; either TRBD1 or TRBD2 may supply D (6 bases each). The V end was cut by 5 bases, the J end by 2 bases, with 16 bases between. This CDR3 is built from 15 residues. The CDR3 is CASSPWRDIPYEQYF. DNA for the CDR3: TGTGCCAGCAGTCCCTGGCGGGACATACCCTACGAGCAGTACTTC.

The V call is TRBV6-2 or TRBV6-3, the J call TRBJ2-7; no reliable D call. With 7 bases removed from V and 3 bases from J, the gap between germline ends came to 22 bases. The germline V gene has CDR1 MNHEY and CDR2 SVGEGT. CDR3 length equals 16 residues. The CDR3 loop is CASTLGSALIDYEQYF. The DNA of the CDR3 is TGTGCCAGCACCTTGGGTTCCGCACTGATTGACTACGAGCAGTACTTC.

The genes are TRBV2 and TRBJ2-3, with D maybe TRBD2 (6 bases). CDR1 and CDR2 from the germline V gene are SNHLY and FYNNEI. The CDR3 is 19 amino acids. V lost 3 bases to trimming and J lost 1 base, with 23 bases between them. CDR3 amino acids: CASSDIQFFQEGGTDTQYF. CDR3 DNA: TGTGCCAGCAGTGACATTCAGTTTTTCCAGGAGGGAGGCACAGATACGCAGTATTTT.

The chain joins TRBV27 to TRBJ2-3; no reliable D call. This CDR3 region has 16 residues. From germline, CDR1 is MNHEY and CDR2 SMNVEV (reference sequence). V was pared by 5 bases and J by 1 base, with 16 bases between. The CDR3 bases are TGTGCCAGCAGTCCTATAGGGTTTGCTGGCACAGATACGCAGTATTTT. It yields the protein CASSPIGFAGTDTQYF.

This clonotype came up once. At one boundary the junction diverges from the germline segment, which might be a read error. The rearrangement joins TRBV24-1 to TRBJ2-1; D gene uncertain. Germline CDR1 KGHDR, CDR2 SFDVKD. The CDR3 is made up of 11 amino acids. Here the CDR3 reads CATSRGNEQLF. The CDR3 DNA sequence: TGTGCCACCAGTCGCGGCAATGAGCAGCTCTTC.

This chain uses TRBV5-1 with TRBJ2-1, with 10 bases lining up with TRBD2. J gave up 5 bases and V 5 bases, and 7 bases lay outside the gene matches. The CDR3 has 15 residues. From germline, CDR1 is SGHRS and CDR2 YFSETQ. The CDR3 region has the DNA TGCGCCAGCAGTTTTACTAGCGGGATCGACAATGAGCAGTTCTTC. Amino acid sequence: CASSFTSGIDNEQFF.

V gene TRBV7-9 combines with J gene TRBJ2-1; 8 bases are shared with TRBD2. The CDR3 loop spans 17 amino acids. After removal of 1 base from V and 5 bases from J, the junction contained 10 bases not matched to a gene. Germline CDR1 reads SEHNR; CDR2 reads FQNEAQ (reference sequence). The CDR3 reads CASSLVGAGVVDNEQFF. The CDR3 DNA sequence: TGTGCCAGCAGCTTAGTGGGAGCGGGAGTCGTCGACAATGAGCAGTTCTTC.

This clonotype has more than one count but fewer than ten. This chain links TRBV7-2 with TRBJ2-7; D gene uncertain. The CDR3 consists of 10 residues. In germline, CDR1 is SGHTA, CDR2 FQGNSA. Deletions cut 9 bases from V and 2 bases from J, with 5 bases between. CDR3 bases: TGTGCCAGTACCCCCTACGAGCAGTACTTC. It translates to CASTPYEQYF.

DNA of the CDR3: TGTGCCCGCAAAAGGGGACTACAAAGAATGTCAGATACGCAGTATTTT. The encoded protein is CARKRGLQRMSDTQYF. The chain carries TRBV5-8 and TRBJ2-3; TRBD2 agrees at 7 bases. The germline gives CDR1 SGHTS, CDR2 YDEGEE. CDR3 size: 16 residues. After removal of 10 bases from V and 4 bases from J, the junction contained 18 bases not matched to a gene.

The chain uses TRBV2 and TRBJ2-1, with 10 positions matching TRBD2. The CDR3 extends over 15 amino acids. CDR1 and CDR2 (germline): SNHLY, FYNNEI. V trimming: 1 base; J trimming: 5 bases; junction bases outside the gene matches: 2. The CDR3 protein is CASSEGLAGDNEQFF. Here the CDR3 DNA reads TGTGCCAGCAGTGAAGGGCTAGCGGGAGACAATGAGCAGTTCTTC. Full variable domain (remainder filled in from reference TRBV2 and TRBJ2-1): EPEVTQTPSHQVTQMGQEVILRCVPISNHLYFYWYRQILGQKVEFLVSFYNNEISEKSEIFDDQFSVERPDGSNFTLKIRSTKLEDSAMYFCASSEGLAGDNEQFFGPGTRLTVL.

The rearrangement uses TRBV30 and TRBJ2-7, with D possibly being TRBD1 (6 bases). This CDR3 contains 12 residues. V was clipped by 2 bases and J by 3 bases, with 8 bases between them. Germline CDR1 and CDR2: GTSNPN and SVGIG (reference sequence). The CDR3 DNA is TGTGCCTGGAGTTTGACAGGCTACGAGCAGTACTTC. It translates to CAWSLTGYEQYF.

This clonotype was counted a few times. J is TRBJ2-5 and V is TRBV4-1; 12 bases agree with TRBD2. This CDR3 contains 16 residues. Trimming at V came to 0 bases and at J to 5 bases, leaving 4 bases not matched to a gene. In germline, CDR1 is MGHRA, CDR2 YSYEKL. CDR3 nucleotide sequence: TGCGCCAGCAGCCAAGAAGGACTAGCGGGGAGGGAGACCCAGTACTTC. It is translated as CASSQEGLAGRETQYF.

V gene TRBV15 combines with J gene TRBJ2-7, with D perhaps TRBD1 (6 bases). Germline V gives CDR1 LNHNV, CDR2 YYDKDF (reference sequence). V shed 1 base and J shed 4 bases, with 11 bases lying between them. The CDR3 contains 14 residues. CDR3 in amino acids: CATSRVRDTYEQYF. CDR3 bases: TGTGCCACCAGCAGAGTCCGGGACACATACGAGCAGTACTTC.

The J gene is TRBJ1-5, the V gene TRBV27; D gene ambiguous. Germline loops: CDR1 MNHEY, CDR2 SMNVEV (reference sequence). Trimming cost V 0 bases and J 3 bases, with 12 bases left between them. This CDR3 has 16 residues. CDR3 sequence reads: CASSLSSPGYNQPQHF. Here the CDR3 DNA reads TGTGCCAGCAGTTTATCGTCCCCGGGGTACAATCAGCCCCAGCATTTT.

This clonotype was detected a few times. CDR3 sequence: CASSWGSDYNEQFF. The CDR3, as DNA: TGTGCCAGCAGCTGGGGGTCGGACTACAATGAGCAGTTCTTC. This chain links TRBV5-6 with TRBJ2-1; perhaps D is TRBD1 or TRBD2 (5 bases each). Deletions cut 3 bases from V and 3 bases from J, with 10 bases between. Germline V CDR1 and CDR2: SGHDT, YYEEEE. This CDR3 has 14 amino acids.